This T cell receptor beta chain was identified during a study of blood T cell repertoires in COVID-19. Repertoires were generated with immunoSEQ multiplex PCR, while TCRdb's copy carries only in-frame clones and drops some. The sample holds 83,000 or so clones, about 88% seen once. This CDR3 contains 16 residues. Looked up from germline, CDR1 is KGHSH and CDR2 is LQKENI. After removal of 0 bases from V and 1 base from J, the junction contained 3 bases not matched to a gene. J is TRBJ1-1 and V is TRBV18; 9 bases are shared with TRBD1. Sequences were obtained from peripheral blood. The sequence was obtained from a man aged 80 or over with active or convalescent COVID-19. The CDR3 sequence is CASSPPGQGKNTEAFF. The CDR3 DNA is TGTGCCAGCTCACCACCTGGACAGGGGAAGAACACTGAAGCTTTCTTT.